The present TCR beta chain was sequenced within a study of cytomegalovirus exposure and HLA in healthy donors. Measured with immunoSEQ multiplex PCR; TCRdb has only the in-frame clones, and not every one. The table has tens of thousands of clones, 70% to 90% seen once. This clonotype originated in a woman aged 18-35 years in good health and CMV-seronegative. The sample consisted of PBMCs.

The CDR3 nucleotides read TGTGCCAGCAGCCTTGACCCCCAGGGGGGCACAGATACGCAGTATTTT. Protein product: CASSLDPQGGTDTQYF. The J gene is TRBJ2-3, the V gene TRBV5-4, with 7 nucleotides matching TRBD1. Germline CDR1 is SGHNT and CDR2 is YYREEE (reference sequence). CDR3 length: 16 residues. V gave up 4 bases and J gave up 1 base; unmatched junction bases: 9.